Here is one T cell receptor beta chain with its context. The repertoire was sequenced with immunoSEQ multiplex PCR; TCRdb's copy has only in-frame clones and lacks some. The profile covers 70,000 to 95,000 clones, with more than 85% appearing a single time and approximately 7% taken by the ten largest. The investigators sampled blood at baseline, at cycle 4 day 1, and at cycle 7 day 1. V was cut by 1 base and J by 5 bases, with 11 bases left in between. The CDR3 runs to 14 residues. CDR1 SGHAT and CDR2 FQNNGV come from the germline V gene. The sample is drawn from a study of OX40 agonist ivuxolimab in advanced cancers. Overall study: Two patients with cutaneous melanoma and one with hepatocellular carcinoma, three in total, showed partial responses.

Here the sequenced sample was CD4+ or CD8+ T cells sorted from blood, taken in a trial of the OX40 agonist ivuxolimab. V usage is TRBV11-2 and J usage is TRBJ2-5; the D call may be TRBD1 or TRBD2 (6 bases each). The receptor was isolated from an adult with an advanced solid tumor such as melanoma, head and neck, liver or kidney cancer. As DNA, the CDR3 is TGTGCCAGCAGCTTAGTTCGGGGGCGGGAGACCCAGTACTTC. It yields the protein CASSLVRGRETQYF.